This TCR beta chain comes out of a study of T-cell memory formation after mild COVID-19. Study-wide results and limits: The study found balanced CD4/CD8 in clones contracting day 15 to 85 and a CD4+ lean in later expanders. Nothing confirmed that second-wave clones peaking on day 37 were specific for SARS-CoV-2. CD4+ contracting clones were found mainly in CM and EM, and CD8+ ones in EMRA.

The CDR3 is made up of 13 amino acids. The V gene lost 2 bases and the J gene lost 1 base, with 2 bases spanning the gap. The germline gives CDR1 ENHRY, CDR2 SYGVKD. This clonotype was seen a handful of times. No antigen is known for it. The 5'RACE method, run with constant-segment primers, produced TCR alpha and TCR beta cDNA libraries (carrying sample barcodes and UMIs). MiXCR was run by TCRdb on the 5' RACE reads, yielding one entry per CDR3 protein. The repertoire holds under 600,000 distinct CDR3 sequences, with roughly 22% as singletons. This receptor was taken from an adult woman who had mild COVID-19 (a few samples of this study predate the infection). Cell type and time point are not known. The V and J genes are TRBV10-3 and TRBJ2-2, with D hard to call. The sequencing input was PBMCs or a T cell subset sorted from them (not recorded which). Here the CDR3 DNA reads TGTGCCATCAGTGAGGGGAACACCGGGGAGCTGTTTTTT. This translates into CAISEGNTGELFF.